A selection of T cell receptor beta chains follows, all from one sample in a study of blood T cell repertoires in COVID-19. TCRdb keeps only in-frame clones here, not all; method: immunoSEQ multiplex PCR. The table shows more than 250,000 clones, with 88% occurring only once. Specimen: peripheral blood. The receptors were gathered from a human donor in a cohort sampled during active COVID-19. CDR3s include the opening cysteine and the closing phenylalanine or tryptophan. D genes are given only for firm matches. The size of a clone is reported for some rows only, either as once, few or many, or as a class for expanded clones.

clone_size j_call v_call d_call cdr3_nt cdr3_aa
. TRBJ1-1 TRBV6-4 TRBD1 TGTGCCAGCAGGCCTCGACAGGGGGCGGACACTGAAGCTTTCTTT CASRPRQGADTEAFF
. TRBJ1-3 TRBV5-6 . TGTGCCAGCAGCTTGAGATTTGGGCCCGGCTCTGGAAACACCATATATTTT CASSLRFGPGSGNTIYF
. TRBJ2-7 TRBV15 . TGTGCCACCAGCAGAGATCGCAGGCGCGAGCAGTACTTC CATSRDRRREQYF
. TRBJ2-1 TRBV6-2/TRBV6-3 TRBD2 TGTGCCAGCAGTTACGGACTAGCTACCAATGAGCAGTTCTTC CASSYGLATNEQFF
. TRBJ1-5 TRBV5-5 . TGTGCCAGCAGCTTAGAGGGCCTGGACCACCAGCCCCAGCATTTT CASSLEGLDHQPQHF
. TRBJ2-7 TRBV5-1 TRBD2 TGCGCCAGCAGCTTGGCTAGCGGGAGCCAACCCTACGAGCAGTACTTC CASSLASGSQPYEQYF
. TRBJ1-1 TRBV10-3 TRBD1 TGTGCCATCAGTGAACAGGGGGCGAACACTGAAGCTTTCTTT CAISEQGANTEAFF
. TRBJ2-7 TRBV3-1/TRBV3-2 TRBD1 TGTGCCAGCGGGCTGACCCGGACAGGGCACGGTGAGCAGTACTTC CASGLTRTGHGEQYF
. TRBJ2-7 TRBV9 TRBD2 TGTGCCAGCAGTCGGACTAGCGGGGGCTTCTCCTACGAGCAGTACTTC CASSRTSGGFSYEQYF
many TRBJ1-1 TRBV27 . TGTGCCAGCAGTTTGTACTTTGACACTGAAGCTTTCTTT CASSLYFDTEAFF
. TRBJ1-1 TRBV5-1 . TGCGCCAGCAGCTTGTCGGCTTCCCCGGGCACTGAAGCTTTCTTT CASSLSASPGTEAFF
. TRBJ1-3 TRBV7-9 . TGTGCCAGCAGCTTATCGGGGGTTGGCAGTGGAAACACCATATATTTT CASSLSGVGSGNTIYF
. TRBJ2-7 TRBV7-2 . TGTGCCAGCAGCTTAGCGGGAGGACCCTACGAGCAGTACTTC CASSLAGGPYEQYF
. TRBJ2-7 TRBV5-8 TRBD1 TGTGCCAGCAGCTTGGATCCGGACAGGTACCCCTACGAGCAGTACTTC CASSLDPDRYPYEQYF
. TRBJ2-1 TRBV6-2/TRBV6-3 TRBD2 TGTGCCAGCAGTTACGGGCTAGCGGGAGGCTCCTACAATGAGCAGTTCTTC CASSYGLAGGSYNEQFF
. TRBJ2-7 TRBV19 . TGTGCCAGTAGTATTGTCGGTCCAACCTTATACGAGCAGTACTTC CASSIVGPTLYEQYF
. TRBJ2-7 TRBV29-1 . TGCAGCGTTGTTGCAGGGCCAAGCTCCTACGAGCAGTACTTC CSVVAGPSSYEQYF
. TRBJ1-5 TRBV28 TRBD1 TGTGCCAGCAGTTTCACCCTCGGGACAGGGCCTTATAGCAATCAGCCCCAGCATTTT CASSFTLGTGPYSNQPQHF
few TRBJ1-1 TRBV11-3 . TGTGCCAGCAGCCCAAGCAGGGACACTGAAGCTTTCTTT CASSPSRDTEAFF
. TRBJ1-1 TRBV4-2 . TGTGCCAGCAGCCAAGAACTGGGACTTGAAGCTTTCTTT CASSQELGLEAFF
once TRBJ2-7 TRBV6-8 TRBD2 TGTGCCAGCAGCCCCTGGGGTAGCGGGAGTCTTGACGAGCAGTACTTC CASSPWGSGSLDEQYF
. TRBJ1-2 TRBV25-1 TRBD1 TGTGCCGGTCCGGGACAGCACTATGGCTACACCTTC CAGPGQHYGYTF